This T cell receptor beta chain was sequenced for a study of type 1 and type 2 diabetes patients. Across the whole study: Participants included type 1 and type 2 diabetes patients plus nondiabetic controls.

The PCR template was genomic DNA. A primer set of 30 forward and 13 reverse primers amplified the CDR3. TCRdb re-called the multiplex PCR reads through MiXCR, storing one row per CDR3 protein. The data show 270,000 or so distinct CDR3 sequences, 47% seen once. Per the germline V gene, CDR1 is LNHDA and CDR2 is SQIVND (reference sequence). CDR3 length: 11 residues. Trimming took 10 bases from V and 1 from J, leaving 7 bases between them. The sequence came from a man between 18 and 29 years old with type 2 diabetes. The chain carries TRBV19 and TRBJ1-1; D ambiguous. Sequencing was done on a sample of peripheral blood mononuclear cells (PBMCs). CDR3 sequence (DNA): TGTGCCACCAGGAGGAACACTGAAGCTTTCTTT. This sequence encodes CATRRNTEAFF. The whole variable domain, filled in from reference TRBV19 and TRBJ1-1, reads DGGITQSPKYLFRKEGQNVTLSCEQNLNHDAMYWYRQDPGQGLRLIYYSQIVNDFQKGDIAEGYSVSREKKESFPLTVTSAQKNPTAFYLCATRRNTEAFFGQGTRLTVV.